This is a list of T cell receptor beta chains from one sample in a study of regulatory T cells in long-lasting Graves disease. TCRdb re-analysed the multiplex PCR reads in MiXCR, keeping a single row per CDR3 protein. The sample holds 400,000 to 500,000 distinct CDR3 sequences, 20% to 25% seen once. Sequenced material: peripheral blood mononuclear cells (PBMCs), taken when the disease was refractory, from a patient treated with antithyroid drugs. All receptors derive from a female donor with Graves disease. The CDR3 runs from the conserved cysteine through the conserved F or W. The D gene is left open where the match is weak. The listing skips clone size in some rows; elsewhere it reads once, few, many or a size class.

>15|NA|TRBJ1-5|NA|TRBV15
CATSPLPPRRQPQHF
TGTGCCACCAGCCCCCTTCCCCCCCGGCGTCAGCCCCAGCATTTT
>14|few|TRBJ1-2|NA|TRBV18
CASSAGQPLYGYTF
TGTGCCAGCTCAGCCGGGCAGCCACTGTACGGCTACACCTTC
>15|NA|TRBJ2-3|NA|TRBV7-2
CASSTGSAPTDTQYF
TGTGCCAGCAGCACAGGGTCAGCACCCACAGATACGCAGTATTTT
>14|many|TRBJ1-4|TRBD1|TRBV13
CASSWTGSDEKLFF
TGTGCCAGCAGCTGGACAGGGTCCGATGAGAAACTGTTTTTT
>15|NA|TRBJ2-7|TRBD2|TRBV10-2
CASSRTSGRSNEQYF
TGCGCCAGCAGCAGGACTAGCGGGAGAAGCAACGAGCAGTACTTC
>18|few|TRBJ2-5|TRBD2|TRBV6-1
CASSFPETGAGVEETQYF
TGTGCCAGCAGCTTTCCTGAGACGGGTGCGGGAGTTGAGGAGACCCAGTACTTC
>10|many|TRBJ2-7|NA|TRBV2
CASGELEQYF
TGTGCCAGCGGGGAGCTCGAGCAGTACTTC
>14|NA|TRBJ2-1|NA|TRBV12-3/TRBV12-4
CASSLAISYNEQFF
TGTGCCAGTAGCTTAGCGATCTCCTACAATGAGCAGTTCTTC
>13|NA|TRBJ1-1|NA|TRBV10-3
CAIKGVGEPEAFF
TGTGCCATCAAAGGTGTCGGGGAGCCCGAGGCTTTCTTT
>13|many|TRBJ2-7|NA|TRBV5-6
CASTLPGNYEQYF
TGTGCCAGCACCCTGCCGGGGAACTACGAGCAGTACTTC
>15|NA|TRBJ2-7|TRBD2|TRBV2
CASSSTSGRRYEQYF
TGTGCCAGCAGTTCGACTAGCGGGAGGCGGTACGAGCAGTACTTC
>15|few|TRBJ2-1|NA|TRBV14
CASSHHPSAVDEQFF
TGTGCCAGCAGCCATCACCCGTCGGCAGTCGATGAGCAGTTCTTC
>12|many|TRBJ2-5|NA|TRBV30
CAWSVGPGTQYF
TGTGCCTGGAGTGTAGGACCGGGGACCCAGTACTTC
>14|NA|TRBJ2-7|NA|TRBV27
CASSSLAAPYEQYF
TGTGCCAGCAGTAGTTTAGCGGCTCCCTACGAGCAGTACTTC